Shown below are 31 T cell receptor beta chains from a single sample sequenced in a study of neoadjuvant anti-PD-1 for oral cavity cancer. Clones were sequenced by immunoSEQ multiplex PCR, and TCRdb holds only the in-frame ones, with some missing. Among roughly 46,000 clones listed, about 77% were seen once. As to time point: after neoadjuvant nivolumab, at surgical resection. The sample in question was PBMCs, obtained after nivolumab (anti-PD-1) treatment. The receptors here all came from a person between 40 and 79 years old with oral cavity squamous cell carcinoma.

This chain uses TRBV6-1 with TRBJ1-5; D is possibly TRBD1 (5 bases). Trimming stripped 6 bases from V and 4 bases from J, with 13 bases between. The CDR3 spans 14 residues. From germline, CDR1 is MNHNS and CDR2 SASEGT. CDR3 nucleotides: TGTGCCAGCAGAGAGGGACCCCTTAATCAGCCCCAGCATTTT. This codes for CASREGPLNQPQHF.

This rearrangement joins TRBV4-1 to TRBJ1-3; unclear D gene. The CDR3 length is 16 residues. The V end lost 5 bases, the J end lost 0 bases, and 14 bases lay between the germline ends. Germline V gene lookup returns CDR1 MGHRA and CDR2 YSYEKL. CDR3 DNA: TGCGCCAGCAGCTATGGCGGCATATCCTCTGGAAACACCATATATTTT. Residues: CASSYGGISSGNTIYF.

The chain employs TRBV4-1 and TRBJ2-1; 10 nucleotides match TRBD2. CDR3 size: 16 residues. The V segment lost 4 bases and the J segment 6 bases; nucleotides outside the gene matches: 9. Germline V gene sequence: CDR1 MGHRA, CDR2 YSYEKL. CDR3 sequence reads: CASSLGWIAGGNEQFF. The CDR3 region has the DNA TGCGCCAGCAGCCTCGGTTGGATAGCGGGGGGCAATGAGCAGTTCTTC.

The chain employs TRBV2 and TRBJ1-5, with D perhaps TRBD1 (5 bases). The CDR3 runs 14 residues. Germline V lookup: CDR1 SNHLY, CDR2 FYNNEI. Deletions cut 6 bases from V and 4 bases from J, with 13 bases between. The CDR3 bases are TGTGCCAGCAGCGGGGCCGCAGGAAATCAGCCCCAGCATTTT. As protein: CASSGAAGNQPQHF.

The rearrangement joins TRBV5-6 to TRBJ2-6, with a weak D call TRBD1 (6 bases). Germline lookup yields CDR1 SGHDT and CDR2 YYEEEE. The V gene lost 0 bases and the J gene lost 0 bases, with 10 bases spanning the gap. This CDR3 is 17 amino acids long. CDR3 region: CASSLGRGLSGANVLTF. CDR3 nucleotide sequence: TGTGCCAGCAGCTTGGGCAGGGGTCTCTCTGGGGCCAACGTCCTGACTTTC.

V gene TRBV5-8 combines with J gene TRBJ1-5; TRBD1 is a possible D gene (6 bases). The V gene lost 4 bases and the J gene lost 0 bases, with 11 bases spanning the gap. Looked up from germline, CDR1 is SGHTS and CDR2 is YDEGEE. The length of the CDR3 is 15 residues. In DNA, the CDR3 is TGTGCCAGCAGCAGGGGGGACGGTAGCAATCAGCCCCAGCATTTT. It encodes CASSRGDGSNQPQHF.

The chain employs TRBV7-3 and TRBJ2-3; D is unresolved. The CDR3 loop spans 13 amino acids. CDR1 and CDR2 from the germline V gene are SGHTA and FQGTGA. V was cut by 0 bases and J by 4 bases, with 5 bases left in between. For the CDR3, the DNA is TGTGCCAGCAGCTTAACGAGCGCAGATACGCAGTATTTT. It codes for CASSLTSADTQYF.

Comments on this clone: A much larger clone lies one base from this, so it may be a read error. The CDR3 reads CATSEGQDNSPLHF. The CDR3 DNA reads as TGTGCCACCAGTGAGGGACAGGATAATTCACCCCTCCACTTT. V gene TRBV10-3 combines with J gene TRBJ1-6, with 8 positions matching TRBD1. This CDR3 region has 14 residues. Germline V gene lookup returns CDR1 ENHRY and CDR2 SYGVKD.

This clone appeared a few times. J is TRBJ2-2 and V is TRBV6-5; 9 positions agree with TRBD2. J was trimmed by 1 base and V by 6 bases; bases with no gene match: 3. The CDR3 loop spans 15 amino acids. Germline CDR1 is MNHEY and CDR2 is SVGAGI. The CDR3 loop reads CASSQAGGNTGELFF. CDR3 nucleotide sequence: TGTGCCAGCAGCCAAGCGGGGGGGAACACCGGGGAGCTGTTTTTT.

The chain has TRBV10-1 and TRBJ2-2; D unresolved. V was clipped by 7 bases and J by 5 bases, with 11 bases between them. This CDR3 comprises 13 residues. CDR1 and CDR2 from the germline V gene are WNHNN and SYGVQD (reference sequence). The CDR3 nucleotides read TGCGCCAGCACTGAAGACTTTACCGGGGAGCTGTTTTTT. Translating gives CASTEDFTGELFF.

The chain couples TRBV11-2 to TRBJ2-2, with 8 bases that match TRBD1. The germline CDR1 and CDR2 sequences are SGHAT and FQNNGV. V lost 4 bases, J lost 6 bases, and 16 bases stayed unmatched. The CDR3 spans 18 residues. CDR3 sequence (DNA): TGTGCCAGCAGCTCCCTCGTGTCCCGGACAGGGTCGGCCGGGGAGCTGTTTTTT. Translating gives CASSSLVSRTGSAGELFF.

This clone is medium-sized by share. The V and J genes are TRBV5-1 and TRBJ1-1; 8 bases match TRBD1. The CDR3 consists of 14 residues. Trimming took 4 bases from V and 5 from J; bases not matched to a gene: 7. In germline, CDR1 is SGHRS, CDR2 YFSETQ. The chain's CDR3 is CASSARQGLTEAFF. CDR3 nucleotides: TGCGCCAGCAGCGCAAGACAGGGGTTAACTGAAGCTTTCTTT.

The chain couples TRBV9 to TRBJ2-4; the D gene could be TRBD1 or TRBD2 (6 bases each). The germline CDR1 and CDR2 sequences are SGDLS and YYNGEE. Trimming stripped 0 bases from V and 6 bases from J, with 13 bases between. The CDR3 spans 15 residues. The CDR3 spells CASSVVEGESNIQYF. CDR3 DNA: TGTGCCAGCAGCGTAGTGGAGGGGGAGTCAAACATTCAGTACTTC.

The V call is TRBV6-5, the J call TRBJ1-6; D is ambiguous. CDR3 size: 12 residues. In germline, CDR1 is MNHEY, CDR2 SVGAGI. The V end was cut by 4 bases, the J end by 5 bases, with 3 bases between. The CDR3 DNA follows: TGTGCCAGCAGTTCAGATAATTCACCCCTCCACTTT. Its translation is CASSSDNSPLHF.

The V gene is TRBV27, the J gene TRBJ2-7, with 7 bases lining up with TRBD2. J gave up 7 bases and V 2 bases, and 5 bases lay outside the gene matches. The CDR3 extends over 13 amino acids. Germline CDR1 and CDR2: MNHEY and SMNVEV (reference sequence). The CDR3 loop is CASSLQRDREQYF. The CDR3 coding sequence is TGTGCCAGCAGTTTACAGCGGGATCGGGAGCAGTACTTC.

The genes are TRBV21-1 and TRBJ2-7; no DNA check was done on the table's D call, TRBD2. TRBV21-1 is recorded as a pseudogene. The CDR3 totals 16 residues. CDR3 nucleotide sequence: TGTGCCAGCAGCAAAGGGAGTAGCGGGAGGACCTACGAGCAGTACTTC. Amino acid sequence: CASSKGSSGRTYEQYF.

The V call is TRBV6-5, the J call TRBJ1-5; D gene uncertain. Germline V gives CDR1 MNHEY, CDR2 SVGAGI. V dropped 2 bases and J dropped 7 bases, with 9 bases sitting between them. The CDR3 has 13 residues. The CDR3 coding sequence is TGTGCCAGCAGTTACAGGGATGGGCAGCCCCAGCATTTT. This gives the protein CASSYRDGQPQHF.

The gene calls are TRBV7-2 and TRBJ1-5; D is unresolved. The germline V gene has CDR1 SGHTA and CDR2 FQGNSA. The ends were cut back, 5 bases at V and 4 bases at J, with 9 bases in the middle. The CDR3 totals 13 residues. CDR3 nucleotides: TGTGCCAGCAGCCCCGTCAGGAATCAGCCCCAGCATTTT. Translation: CASSPVRNQPQHF.

The chain carries TRBV19 and TRBJ1-2; D remains ambiguous. The V end lost 3 bases, the J end lost 6 bases, and 11 bases lay between the germline ends. Germline V gene lookup returns CDR1 LNHDA and CDR2 SQIVND (reference sequence). The CDR3 consists of 13 residues. The CDR3 is CASSITVGHGYTF. In DNA, the CDR3 is TGTGCCAGTAGTATTACAGTGGGCCATGGCTACACCTTC.

This rearrangement joins TRBV5-1 to TRBJ2-3, with 7 bases matching TRBD1. CDR3 length: 16 residues. V lost 4 bases, J lost 1 base, and 9 bases stayed unmatched. CDR1 SGHRS and CDR2 YFSETQ come from the germline V gene. The CDR3, as DNA: TGCGCCAGCAGCAGGAGAGGGGGCACGGGCACAGATACGCAGTATTTT. It specifies CASSRRGGTGTDTQYF.

The chain links TRBV5-6 to TRBJ1-5; D not resolved. V was trimmed by 3 bases and J by 4 bases, leaving 11 bases between them. Looked up from germline, CDR1 is SGHDT and CDR2 is YYEEEE. The CDR3 consists of 14 residues. The CDR3 here is CASSYRRSNQPQHF. CDR3 sequence (DNA): TGTGCCAGCAGCTATAGACGGTCTAATCAGCCCCAGCATTTT.

The V call is TRBV19, the J call TRBJ2-7; a weak D match, TRBD2 (5 bases). Germline assignment: CDR1 LNHDA and CDR2 SQIVND (reference sequence). V was clipped by 6 bases and J by 9 bases, with 12 bases between them. There are 11 residues in the CDR3. The CDR3 spells CASRSGSRQYF. The CDR3 nucleotides read TGTGCCAGTAGGTCGGGGTCGAGGCAGTACTTC.

This clone was picked up a small number of times. This chain joins TRBV6-1 and TRBJ1-5; 8 nucleotides match TRBD1. CDR1 is MNHNS, CDR2 SASEGT, per germline. The J segment lost 2 bases and the V segment lost 3 bases, leaving 6 bases of the junction unmatched. The CDR3 extends over 16 amino acids. The CDR3 loop reads CASSDPSGGGNQPQHF. In DNA, the CDR3 is TGTGCCAGCAGTGATCCCTCAGGGGGCGGCAATCAGCCCCAGCATTTT.

The chain is built from TRBV5-1 and TRBJ1-6; no reliable D call. Trimming removed 4 bases from V and 7 bases from J, with 24 bases in between. The CDR3 runs 18 residues. The germline CDR1 and CDR2 sequences are SGHRS and YFSETQ. The CDR3 here is CASSVGLQAGGQNSPLHF. For the CDR3, the DNA is TGCGCCAGCAGCGTGGGGTTGCAGGCTGGAGGGCAAAATTCACCCCTCCACTTT.

The chain recombines TRBV10-3 with TRBJ1-2; D gene unclear. The CDR3 runs to 13 residues. CDR1 is ENHRY and CDR2 is SYGVKD in the germline V gene. V was trimmed by 3 bases and J by 5 bases, leaving 10 bases between them. The CDR3 reads CAISDGRNYGYTF. DNA of the CDR3: TGTGCCATCAGTGACGGACGGAATTATGGCTACACCTTC.

This clone was observed once. The V gene is TRBV15, the J gene TRBJ1-5; D unclear. Trimming pared 7 bases from V and 0 bases from J, leaving 7 bases between. The germline V gene encodes CDR1 LNHNV and CDR2 YYDKDF (reference sequence). CDR3 length: 13 residues. DNA of the CDR3: TGTGCCACCAAAAGCTATAGCAATCAGCCCCAGCATTTT. This sequence encodes CATKSYSNQPQHF. Based on the CDR3 plus reference TRBV15 and TRBJ1-5, the full variable domain is DAMVIQNPRYQVTQFGKPVTLSCSQTLNHNVMYWYQQKSSQAPKLLFHYYDKDFNNEADTPDNFQSRRPNTSFCFLDIRSPGLGDTAMYLCATKSYSNQPQHFGDGTRLSIL.

The chain combines TRBV5-8 with TRBJ1-1; D gene uncertain. Germline V lookup: CDR1 SGHTS, CDR2 YDEGEE. V gave up 4 bases and J gave up 5 bases, with 18 bases separating them. This CDR3 has 15 residues. DNA for the CDR3: TGTGCCAGCAGCCCCCTTGGTGGGATTGGTACTGAAGCTTTCTTT. This sequence encodes CASSPLGGIGTEAFF.

This clone has just one count. This rearrangement joins TRBV30 to TRBJ1-1; D not resolved. CDR1 is GTSNPN and CDR2 is SVGIG in the germline V gene (reference sequence). CDR3 size: 13 residues. V shed 2 bases and J shed 1 base, with 8 bases lying between them. The CDR3 nucleotides are TGTGCCTGGAGTACGAGCCCGAACACTGAAGCTTTCTTT. This codes for CAWSTSPNTEAFF.

This clone has a single count. J is TRBJ1-1 and V is TRBV7-8, with D tentatively TRBD1 (6 bases). The V end lost 1 base, the J end lost 7 bases, and 13 bases lay between the germline ends. Germline CDR1 reads SGHVS; CDR2 reads FQNEAQ. The CDR3 extends over 14 amino acids. CDR3 coding DNA: TGTGCCAGCAGCTTAGTTCAGGGGCGAGTTGAAGCTTTCTTT. Translating gives CASSLVQGRVEAFF.

The CDR3 sequence is CASSEAGQGAAGANVLTF. CDR3 DNA: TGTGCCAGCAGTGAAGCGGGACAGGGGGCTGCTGGGGCCAACGTCCTGACTTTC. The rearrangement uses TRBV6-1 and TRBJ2-6; 12 bases agree with TRBD1. The CDR3 covers 18 residues. V was clipped by 0 bases and J by 2 bases; unmatched bases: 2. In germline, CDR1 is MNHNS, CDR2 SASEGT.

The J gene is TRBJ2-1, the V gene TRBV21-1; the D call of TRBD2 is as the table states it, not checked on the DNA. TRBV21-1 is given as a pseudogene. The CDR3 is 15 residues long. The CDR3 reads CASSKGREFYNEQFF. The CDR3 nucleotides are TGTGCCAGCAGCAAAGGTCGAGAGTTCTACAATGAGCAGTTCTTC.